Listed below are T cell receptor beta chains from one sample, sequenced in a study of T cell responses to AZD1222 COVID-19 vaccine. The method was immunoSEQ multiplex PCR; TCRdb's version includes in-frame clones alone and lacks a portion of them. The sample lists 140,000 or so clones; 92% were seen once. This specimen was peripheral blood, taken 28 days after the second AZD1222 dose. These receptors were obtained from an adult who received the AZD1222 COVID-19 vaccine. Both conserved end residues are part of each CDR3. D genes are given only for firm matches. Rows give clone size only sometimes, using once, few, many, or a class for an expanded clone.

TRBV27	-	-	TRBJ1-1	TGTGCCAGCAGTTTTACCGGGGCGTACACTGAAGCTTTCTTT	CASSFTGAYTEAFF
TRBV27	-	TRBD1	TRBJ1-5	TGTGCCAGCAGTACTCGACAGGGACAGGGGCCCCAGCATTTT	CASSTRQGQGPQHF
TRBV3-1/TRBV3-2	-	-	TRBJ1-2	TGTGCCAGCAGCGTTTATCACCCCCTTGATAACTATGGCTACACCTTC	CASSVYHPLDNYGYTF
TRBV6-5	-	-	TRBJ1-6	TGTGCCAGCAGCATAGGACACAGCAATAATTCACCCCTCCACTTT	CASSIGHSNNSPLHF
TRBV7-8	-	TRBD2	TRBJ2-1	TGTGCCAGCAGCTTGATCGGGACTAGCGACTTCTCCTACAATGAGCAGTTCTTC	CASSLIGTSDFSYNEQFF
TRBV20-1	-	TRBD1	TRBJ1-2	TGCAGTGCTAGTCCGGGACAGGGAGATGGCTACACCTTC	CSASPGQGDGYTF
TRBV3-1/TRBV3-2	-	-	TRBJ2-7	TGTGCCAGCAGACCGAGGAGTTCCTACGAGCAGTACTTC	CASRPRSSYEQYF
TRBV12-3/TRBV12-4	-	-	TRBJ1-1	TGTGCCAGCAGTTTACGACAGAGGCTGGCTTTCTTT	CASSLRQRLAFF
TRBV19	once	-	TRBJ2-7	TGTGCCAGCTCAAGGGACCATTCGAGCTCCTACGAGCAGTACTTC	CASSRDHSSSYEQYF
TRBV19	-	TRBD1	TRBJ1-1	TGTGCCAGTAGGGGACAGGGGTATTTTTCAATGAACACTGAAGCTTTCTTT	CASRGQGYFSMNTEAFF
TRBV5-6	-	TRBD2	TRBJ2-3	TGTGCCAGCAGCACAATTCTAGCGGGGATTAGCACAGATACGCAGTATTTT	CASSTILAGISTDTQYF
TRBV5-1	-	-	TRBJ1-6	TGCGCCAGCAGCCTTGGATTGGGATCACCCCTCCACTTT	CASSLGLGSPLHF
TRBV4-1	-	TRBD2	TRBJ2-3	TGCGCCAGCAGCCTCGTTTCCGGGGGGGCTTCAGATACGCAGTATTTT	CASSLVSGGASDTQYF
TRBV5-6	-	-	TRBJ2-1	TGTGCCAGCAGCCCATCGAGTTCCAACTACTACAATGAGCAGTTCTTC	CASSPSSSNYYNEQFF
TRBV12-3/TRBV12-4	-	-	TRBJ1-1	TGTGCCAGCAGGCTTTTTCTGAACACTGAAGCTTTCTTT	CASRLFLNTEAFF
TRBV11-3	few	TRBD2	TRBJ2-3	TGTGCCAGCAGCCTCGGTCGGGCTAGCGGGAAGGTCGCAGATACGCAGTATTTT	CASSLGRASGKVADTQYF
TRBV5-1	-	TRBD1	TRBJ1-1	TGCGCCAGCAGCATAGACCGACAGGGCCGCACTGAAGCTTTCTTT	CASSIDRQGRTEAFF
TRBV2	-	TRBD1	TRBJ1-6	TGTGCCAGCAGGGAAAGGGGACAGGGCGAACCCCTCCACTTT	CASRERGQGEPLHF
TRBV5-4	-	-	TRBJ2-7	TGTGCCAGCAGCTTGGGAGCGGTCTCCTACGAGCAGTACTTC	CASSLGAVSYEQYF
TRBV18	-	-	TRBJ1-2	TGTGCCAGCTCACCCGGACAGTATAACTATGGCTACACCTTC	CASSPGQYNYGYTF
TRBV5-8	-	TRBD1	TRBJ2-2	TGTGCCAGCAGCTTTACAGGGGGCTTATTTGCGAACACCGGGGAGCTGTTTTTT	CASSFTGGLFANTGELFF
TRBV7-7	-	TRBD1	TRBJ2-2	TGTGCTAGCAGCCTTGGGACAGGGAGGACCGGGGAGCTGTTTTTT	CASSLGTGRTGELFF
TRBV5-1	-	-	TRBJ2-7	TGCGCCAGCAGCTTTCCGGAGAGATCTTTTTACGAGCAGTACTTC	CASSFPERSFYEQYF
TRBV5-1	-	-	TRBJ1-1	TGCGCCAGCAGCTTAGGTGATGTGAACACTGAAGCTTTCTTT	CASSLGDVNTEAFF
TRBV2	-	-	TRBJ2-4	TGTGCCAGCAGTGCAGTACTAGCCAAAAACATTCAGTACTTC	CASSAVLAKNIQYF
TRBV7-2	once	-	TRBJ2-3	TGTGCCAGCACGGGAAGGATGTTATTCACAGATACGCAGTATTTT	CASTGRMLFTDTQYF
TRBV6-2/TRBV6-3	-	-	TRBJ2-2	TGTGCCAGCAGTAACAGGAGGGACACCGGGGAGCTGTTTTTT	CASSNRRDTGELFF
TRBV18	-	TRBD1	TRBJ2-2	TGTGCCAGCTCACCAAAGACACAGGGGGTCGGGGAGCTGTTTTTT	CASSPKTQGVGELFF
TRBV7-2	-	-	TRBJ2-1	TGTGCCAGCAGCTCCCTCAATGAGCAGTTCTTC	CASSSLNEQFF
TRBV5-5	few	-	TRBJ2-5	TGTGCCAGCAGCTTGGCCACAGGGATGGAGACCCAGTACTTC	CASSLATGMETQYF
TRBV29-1	-	-	TRBJ1-2	TGCAGCGTTGAAATGACCCAGGGGAGGAATGGCTACACCTTC	CSVEMTQGRNGYTF
TRBV19	-	-	TRBJ2-3	TGTGCCAGTCGACGCACACGGGGTACAGATACGCAGTATTTT	CASRRTRGTDTQYF
TRBV27	-	-	TRBJ1-6	TGTGCCAGCACCAAGGGCGGGGAAGGGTCACCCCTCCACTTT	CASTKGGEGSPLHF
TRBV6-1	-	TRBD2	TRBJ2-1	TGTGCCAGCAGTGACGCCAGACTAGCGGGAAAAAACAATGAGCAGTTCTTC	CASSDARLAGKNNEQFF
TRBV11-2	-	-	TRBJ1-4	TGTGCCAGCAGCCAGACAGGAGCCTTTAATGAAAAACTGTTTTTT	CASSQTGAFNEKLFF
TRBV7-9	-	TRBD1	TRBJ2-7	TGTGCCAGCGGGGGGACAGGGATCTACGAACAGTACTTC	CASGGTGIYEQYF
TRBV5-4	-	TRBD2	TRBJ2-1	TGTGCCAGCAGCTTGGACGGTGACGGGGGGATGGGCTACAATGAGCAGTTCTTC	CASSLDGDGGMGYNEQFF
TRBV11-2	-	-	TRBJ1-1	TGTGCCAGCAGCCCGACCCTGGAGAACACTGAAGCTTTCTTT	CASSPTLENTEAFF
TRBV28	-	TRBD1	TRBJ1-1	TGTGCCAGCAGTCCCCGGACAGGGAGGTATCTGACTGAAGCTTTCTTT	CASSPRTGRYLTEAFF
TRBV7-9	-	TRBD2	TRBJ2-1	TGTGCCAGCAGCGCCCGCCTAGCGGGGGCGGCCAATGAGCAGTTCTTC	CASSARLAGAANEQFF
TRBV2	-	-	TRBJ1-5	TGTGCCAGCACGGGGGGGAATCAGCCCCAGCATTTT	CASTGGNQPQHF
TRBV18	-	-	TRBJ1-5	TGTGCCAGCTCACGTTCTAGCAGCAATCAGCCCCAGCATTTT	CASSRSSSNQPQHF
TRBV5-1	-	-	TRBJ1-5	TGCGCCAGCAGCCAGGGAGGCAATCAGCCCCAGCATTTT	CASSQGGNQPQHF
TRBV5-1	-	-	TRBJ2-3	TGCGCCAGCAGCCGCAACGGGGAAAGCACAGATACGCAGTATTTT	CASSRNGESTDTQYF
TRBV29-1	-	-	TRBJ2-1	TGCAGCACCGACCGGGACGGGACGGAATACAATGAGCAGTTCTTC	CSTDRDGTEYNEQFF
TRBV7-9	-	-	TRBJ2-2	TGTGCCAGCAGCTTAGCTGTGGGGGCGGTGAACACCGGGGAGCTGTTTTTT	CASSLAVGAVNTGELFF
TRBV2	-	TRBD2	TRBJ2-7	TGTGCCAGCAAAACCCCACTAGCGGGAGAAACCTACGAGCAGTACTTC	CASKTPLAGETYEQYF
TRBV24-1	-	TRBD2	TRBJ2-1	TGTGCCACCAGTGATCCAACTAGCGGGAGCGATGAGCAGTTCTTC	CATSDPTSGSDEQFF
TRBV3-1/TRBV3-2	-	TRBD1	TRBJ2-7	TGTGCCAGCAGCCATGGGCAGGGGGCCGACGAGCAGTACTTC	CASSHGQGADEQYF
TRBV7-9	-	-	TRBJ1-1	TGTGCCAGCAAGGACAGTGGGAAGGTGAACACTGAAGCTTTCTTT	CASKDSGKVNTEAFF
TRBV11-3	-	TRBD1	TRBJ1-3	TGTGCCAGCAGCTTGGGACAGGGGAACACCATATATTTT	CASSLGQGNTIYF
TRBV28	-	-	TRBJ1-6	TGTGCCAGCAGCCGGGGGCCAAGATCACCCCTCCACTTT	CASSRGPRSPLHF